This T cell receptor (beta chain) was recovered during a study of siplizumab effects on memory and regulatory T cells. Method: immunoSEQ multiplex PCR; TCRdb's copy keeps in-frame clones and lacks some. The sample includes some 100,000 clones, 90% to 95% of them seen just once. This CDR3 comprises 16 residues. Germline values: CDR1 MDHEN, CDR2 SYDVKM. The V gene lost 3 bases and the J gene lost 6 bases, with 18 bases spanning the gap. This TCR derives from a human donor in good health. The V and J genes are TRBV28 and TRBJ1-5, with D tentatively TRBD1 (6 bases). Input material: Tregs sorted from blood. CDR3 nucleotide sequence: TGTGCCAGCAGTTTTGAGTCCAGGGGTCGATTTCAGCCCCAGCATTTT. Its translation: CASSFESRGRFQPQHF. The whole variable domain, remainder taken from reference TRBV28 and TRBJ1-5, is DVKVTQSSRYLVKRTGEKVFLECVQDMDHENMFWYRQDPGLGLRLIYFSYDVKMKEKGDIPEGYSVSREKKERFSLILESASTNQTSMYLCASSFESRGRFQPQHFGDGTRLSIL.